Each of the 23 T cell receptor beta chains below was sequenced from the same sample in a study of blood T cells in healthy people across ages. Through a sample-barcoded 5' primer and a J-beta primer mix, a second PCR was run for about 6 to 11 cycles. TCRdb used MiXCR to reprocess the 5' RACE reads, holding one entry per CDR3 protein. Among 1.5 million or so distinct CDR3 sequences listed, approximately 38% were seen once. The sequencing input was blood. The receptors derive from a woman younger than 30 in good health.

Notes on this clonotype: Since a much larger clone is just one base distant, this may be a read error. The V gene is TRBV11-2, the J gene TRBJ2-5; D is perhaps TRBD2 (6 bases). In germline, CDR1 is SGHAT, CDR2 FQNNGV. V was clipped by 5 bases and J by 3 bases, with 13 bases between them. The CDR3 covers 14 residues. The CDR3 bases are TGTGCCAGCAGCGTTAGGCTAGCGAAAGAGACCCAGTACTTC. Its translation: CASSVRLAKETQYF. The complete variable domain, with remaining parts taken from reference TRBV11-2 and TRBJ2-5, reads EAGVAQSPRYKIIEKRQSVAFWCNPISGHATLYWYQQILGQGPKLLIQFQNNGVVDDSQLPKDRFSAERLKGVDSTLKIQPAKLEDSAVYLCASSVRLAKETQYFGPGTRLLVL.

The chain has TRBV27 and TRBJ2-5; the D is unclear. V was shortened by 0 bases and J by 4 bases, with 12 bases between the two germline ends. Looked up from germline, CDR1 is MNHEY and CDR2 is SMNVEV (reference sequence). The CDR3 consists of 15 residues. This CDR3 is CASSLSDGLGETQYF. The CDR3 DNA is TGTGCCAGCAGTTTATCGGACGGTTTGGGAGAGACCCAGTACTTC.

The sample holds a few counts of this clonotype. The chain carries TRBV4-1 and TRBJ2-5; D gene uncertain. The CDR3 is 15 residues long. Germline CDR1 reads MGHRA; CDR2 reads YSYEKL. V gave up 0 bases and J gave up 5 bases, with 13 bases separating them. CDR3 residues: CASSQESNRMETQYF. The CDR3 DNA is TGCGCCAGCAGCCAAGAGTCTAATCGAATGGAGACCCAGTACTTC.

This chain uses TRBV28 with TRBJ2-7, with 11 bases lining up with TRBD1. CDR1 MDHEN and CDR2 SYDVKM come from the germline V gene. V dropped 2 bases and J dropped 7; count of bases not matched to a gene: 13. The CDR3 loop spans 17 amino acids. CDR3 region: CASSLGQGAVKVGEQYF. The CDR3 DNA follows: TGTGCCAGCAGTTTAGGACAGGGGGCGGTCAAGGTTGGGGAGCAGTACTTC.

This sequence joins TRBV6-1 and TRBJ1-2; D gene ambiguous. CDR3 length: 13 amino acids. The V end lost 2 bases, the J end lost 8 bases, and 12 bases lay between the germline ends. In germline, CDR1 is MNHNS, CDR2 SASEGT. CDR3 bases: TGTGCCAGCAGTGAAATAGAGCGTCAGGGCTACACCTTC. Encoded protein: CASSEIERQGYTF.

The chain uses TRBV20-1 and TRBJ2-7; D assignment may be TRBD1 or TRBD2 (6 bases each). The J call may be wrong; the DNA end is better matched by TRBJ2-5. The germline gives CDR1 DFQATT, CDR2 SNEGSKA (reference sequence). This CDR3 is 13 amino acids long. The CDR3 region is CSAPLEGGLTQYF. The CDR3 DNA sequence: TGCAGTGCCCCCCTGGAGGGGGGACTGACCCAGTACTTC.

This clonotype showed up just a few times. V and J are TRBV25-1 and TRBJ1-1; D may be TRBD1 (6 bases). V lost 3 bases and J lost 6, with 17 bases in between. The CDR3 totals 15 residues. Germline CDR1 MGHDK, CDR2 SYGVNS. CDR3 sequence: CASSDPRGVFAEAFF. CDR3 nucleotide sequence: TGTGCCAGCAGTGACCCGAGGGGGGTTTTCGCTGAAGCTTTCTTT. Using reference TRBV25-1 and TRBJ1-1 for the parts outside the CDR3, the full variable domain is EADIYQTPRYLVIGTGKKITLECSQTMGHDKMYWYQQDPGMELHLIHYSYGVNSTEKGDLSSESTVSRIRTEHFPLTLESARPSHTSQYLCASSDPRGVFAEAFFGQGTRLTVV.

The CDR3 region is CASRWTGDIEQFF. The CDR3 region has the DNA TGTGCCAGCAGGTGGACAGGGGACATTGAGCAGTTCTTC. V and J are TRBV5-6 and TRBJ2-1; 9 bases agree with TRBD1. CDR1 is SGHDT and CDR2 is YYEEEE in the germline V gene. V lost 5 bases, J lost 9 bases, and 6 bases stayed unmatched. CDR3 length equals 13 residues.

There are a few counts of this clonotype. The V and J genes are TRBV4-1 and TRBJ1-4, with 8 nucleotides matching TRBD1. The length of the CDR3 is 19 residues. Germline V gene sequence: CDR1 MGHRA, CDR2 YSYEKL. Trimming removed 5 bases from V and 0 bases from J; junction bases left unmatched: 14. CDR3 loop: CASSAQAGQAPATNEKLFF. For the CDR3, the DNA is TGCGCCAGCAGCGCTCAGGCGGGACAGGCACCTGCAACTAATGAAAAACTGTTTTTT.

The rearrangement links TRBV27 to TRBJ1-4; the D gene is possibly TRBD1 (6 bases). The CDR3 spans 13 residues. V lost 8 bases and J lost 4, with 11 bases in between. From germline, CDR1 is MNHEY and CDR2 SMNVEV (reference sequence). CDR3 residues: CASAAGDNEKLFF. In nucleotides, the CDR3 is TGTGCCAGCGCGGCAGGGGATAATGAAAAACTGTTTTTT.

CDR3 protein: CASIPEWGAGNTIYF. As DNA, the CDR3 is TGTGCCAGCATCCCCGAGTGGGGGGCGGGAAACACCATATATTTT. The chain couples TRBV6-6 to TRBJ1-3; TRBD1 is a possible D gene (6 bases). Germline V gene sequence: CDR1 MNHNY, CDR2 SVGAGI (reference sequence). Deletions cut 7 bases from V and 4 bases from J, with 17 bases between. This CDR3 is built from 15 residues.

The chain employs TRBV11-2 and TRBJ2-5, with D uncertain. Between the trimmed V and J ends, which lost 11 bases and 2 bases, there was a span of 21 bases. Germline V gene lookup returns CDR1 SGHAT and CDR2 FQNNGV. The CDR3 spans 15 residues. The chain's CDR3 is CAGTLRYSTQETQYF. In DNA form, the CDR3 reads TGTGCCGGCACCCTCCGGTACAGTACTCAAGAGACCCAGTACTTC. The full variable domain, its missing parts supplied by reference TRBV11-2 and TRBJ2-5, is EAGVAQSPRYKIIEKRQSVAFWCNPISGHATLYWYQQILGQGPKLLIQFQNNGVVDDSQLPKDRFSAERLKGVDSTLKIQPAKLEDSAVYLCAGTLRYSTQETQYFGPGTRLLVL.

This clonotype was recorded a few times. This chain uses TRBV6-6 with TRBJ1-2, with D uncertain. Germline loops: CDR1 MNHNY, CDR2 SVGAGI (reference sequence). Deletions cut 4 bases from V and 6 bases from J, with 12 bases between. This CDR3 has 13 residues. This CDR3 reads CASSSRATDGYTF. The CDR3, as DNA: TGTGCCAGCAGTTCCCGCGCTACGGATGGCTACACCTTC.

V usage is TRBV6-6 and J usage is TRBJ2-1; a possible D gene is TRBD1 (6 bases). Germline V CDR1 and CDR2: MNHNY, SVGAGI (reference sequence). The V end was cut by 6 bases, the J end by 9 bases, with 18 bases between. The CDR3 is 14 amino acids. This CDR3 is CASSKGFTGSEQFF. The CDR3 nucleotides read TGTGCCAGCAGCAAGGGGTTTACAGGGTCTGAGCAGTTCTTC.

This clonotype was detected ten times or more. V is TRBV6-5 and J is TRBJ1-1, with D maybe TRBD1 (6 bases). Trimming cost V 2 bases and J 4 bases, with 17 bases left between them. The CDR3 extends over 16 amino acids. Germline values: CDR1 MNHEY, CDR2 SVGAGI. The CDR3 DNA is TGTGCCAGCAGTTACACCGCGACAGGTTGGAGCACTGAAGCTTTCTTT. Its translation: CASSYTATGWSTEAFF.

The rearrangement links TRBV21-1 to TRBJ2-3; the table's D call, TRBD1, was not checked against the DNA. TRBV21-1 is an annotated pseudogene. The CDR3 loop spans 18 amino acids. The DNA for the CDR3 is TGTGCCAGCAGCAAACCTGGACAGGGGGATAAAACGACAGATACGCAGTATTTT. It encodes CASSKPGQGDKTTDTQYF.

Details on this clonotype: A far larger clone is off by one base, so a read error is likely. The gene calls are TRBV7-9 and TRBJ2-3; no clear D. CDR1 is SEHNR and CDR2 is FQNEAQ in the germline V gene (reference sequence). This CDR3 is 11 amino acids long. CDR3 nucleotide sequence: TGTGCCAGCAGCCTCACAGATACGCGGTATTTT. It is translated as CASSLTDTRYF.

The chain recombines TRBV23-1 with TRBJ2-1; D call uncertain. TRBV23-1 belongs to the ORF category, with a function that is uncertain. The CDR3 has 10 residues. Trimming removed 7 bases from V and 14 bases from J, with 12 bases in between. For the CDR3, the DNA is TGCGCCAGCAACCGACCCCGTGAGTTCTTC. Translation: CASNRPREFF.

A few counts support this clonotype. This chain uses TRBV29-1 with TRBJ1-2, with 7 bases aligning to TRBD1. Trimming took 5 bases from V and 8 from J; bases not matched to a gene: 5. The CDR3 consists of 11 residues. Germline CDR1 reads SQVTM; CDR2 reads ANQGSEA. The CDR3, as DNA: TGCAGCGTTAGGGGGCAGAAAGGCTACACCTTC. This translates into CSVRGQKGYTF.

The chain has TRBV6-5 and TRBJ1-2, with D maybe TRBD1 (5 bases). Looked up from germline, CDR1 is MNHEY and CDR2 is SVGAGI. V was clipped by 2 bases and J by 7 bases, with 11 bases between them. The CDR3 is 13 residues long. CDR3 bases: TGTGCCAGCAGTTACGAGGGAAGGGGTGGCTACACCTTC. This translates into CASSYEGRGGYTF.

This clonotype was observed a few times. The genes are TRBV18 and TRBJ2-1; 7 bases align to TRBD2. The CDR3 loop spans 15 amino acids. With V trimmed by 4 bases and J by 9 bases, 12 bases remained unmatched. Germline CDR1 KGHSH, CDR2 LQKENI. The CDR3 DNA reads TGTGCCAGCTCACAGATCCGGACTAGTATCAGTGAGCAGTTCTTC. This encodes CASSQIRTSISEQFF.

In its sample, this clonotype was seen once. A junction end diverges from the germline sequence, so it may reflect a read error. V is TRBV11-2 and J is TRBJ2-2; 10 nucleotides match TRBD2. The CDR3 sequence is 16 residues long. CDR1 SGHAT and CDR2 FQNNGV come from the germline V gene. The CDR3: CASSLERLAGAGELFF. The CDR3 DNA follows: TGTGCCAGCAGCCTAGAGAGGCTAGCGGGAGCCGGGGAGCTGTTTTTT.

Turning to this clonotype: A junction end diverges from the germline sequence, so it may reflect a read error. The rearrangement joins TRBV6-1 to TRBJ2-4, with 15 bases lining up with TRBD2. The CDR3 loop spans 17 amino acids. CDR1 and CDR2 (germline): MNHNS, SASEGT. CDR3 bases: TGTGCCGGCAGCCCTACCGGGACTAGCGGGGGGCGAAACATTCAGTACTTC. Encoded protein: CAGSPTGTSGGRNIQYF.